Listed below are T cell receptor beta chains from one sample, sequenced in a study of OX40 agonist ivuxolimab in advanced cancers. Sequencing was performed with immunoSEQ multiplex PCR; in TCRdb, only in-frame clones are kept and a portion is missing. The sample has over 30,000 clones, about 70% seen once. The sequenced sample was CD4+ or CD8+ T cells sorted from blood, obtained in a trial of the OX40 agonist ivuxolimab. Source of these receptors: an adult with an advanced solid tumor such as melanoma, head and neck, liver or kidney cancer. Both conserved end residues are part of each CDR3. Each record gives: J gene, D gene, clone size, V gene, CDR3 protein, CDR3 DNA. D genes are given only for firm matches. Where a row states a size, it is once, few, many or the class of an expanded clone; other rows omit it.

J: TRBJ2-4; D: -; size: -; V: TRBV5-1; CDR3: CASSPTGGGIQYF; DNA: TGCGCCAGCAGCCCAACTGGTGGAGGCATTCAGTACTTC
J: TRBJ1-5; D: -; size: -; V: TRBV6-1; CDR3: CASSEGGSNQPQHF; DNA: TGTGCCAGCAGTGAAGGCGGGAGCAATCAGCCCCAGCATTTT
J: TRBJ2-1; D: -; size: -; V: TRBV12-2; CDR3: CASRPQSRTNLLDEQFF; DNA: TGTGCAAGTCGCCCCCAAAGCAGGACTAATCTTTTGGATGAGCAGTTCTTC
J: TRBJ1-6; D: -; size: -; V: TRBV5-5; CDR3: CASSGTTGSYNSPLHF; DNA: TGTGCCAGCAGCGGTACGACAGGCTCCTATAATTCACCCCTCCACTTT
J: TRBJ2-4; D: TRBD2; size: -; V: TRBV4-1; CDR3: CASSQGTSGEGFGAKNIQYF; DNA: TGCGCCAGCAGCCAAGGGACTAGCGGGGAGGGTTTCGGAGCCAAAAACATTCAGTACTTC
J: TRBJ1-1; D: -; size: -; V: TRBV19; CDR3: CASSIGGSSPRAFF; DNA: TGTGCCAGTAGTATTGGGGGGAGCAGTCCCCGAGCTTTCTTT
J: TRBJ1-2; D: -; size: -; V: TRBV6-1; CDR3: CASSVAAGPDGYTF; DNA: TGTGCCAGCAGTGTAGCTGCAGGGCCCGATGGCTACACCTTC
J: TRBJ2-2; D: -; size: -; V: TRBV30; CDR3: CAWATVTGELFF; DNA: TGTGCCTGGGCCACCGTCACCGGGGAGCTGTTTTTT
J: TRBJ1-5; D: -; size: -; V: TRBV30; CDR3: CAWSGSALLVGNQPQHF; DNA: TGTGCCTGGAGTGGGTCGGCACTCCTCGTCGGCAATCAGCCCCAGCATTTT
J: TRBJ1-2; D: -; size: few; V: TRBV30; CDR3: CAWTKPGSGSRTYGYTF; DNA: TGTGCCTGGACGAAGCCAGGCTCGGGCTCGCGAACTTATGGCTACACCTTC
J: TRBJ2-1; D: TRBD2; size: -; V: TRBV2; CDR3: CASIPGLAGGNEQFF; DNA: TGTGCCAGCATACCGGGACTAGCGGGGGGGAATGAGCAGTTCTTC
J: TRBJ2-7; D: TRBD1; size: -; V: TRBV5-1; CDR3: CASSLGTGLSYEQYF; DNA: TGCGCCAGCAGCTTGGGGACAGGCCTCTCCTACGAGCAGTACTTC
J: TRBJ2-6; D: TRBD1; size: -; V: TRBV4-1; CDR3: CASSQDRGQGTGANVLTF; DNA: TGCGCCAGCAGCCAAGATAGGGGACAGGGTACTGGGGCCAACGTCCTGACTTTC
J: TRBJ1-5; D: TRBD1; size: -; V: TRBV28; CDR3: CASLQGAFRSNQPQHF; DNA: TGTGCCAGCTTGCAGGGGGCATTTAGAAGCAATCAGCCCCAGCATTTT
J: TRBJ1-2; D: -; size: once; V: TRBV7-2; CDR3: CASSPSDGVPYGYTF; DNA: TGTGCCAGCAGCCCCTCGGACGGAGTCCCCTATGGCTACACCTTC
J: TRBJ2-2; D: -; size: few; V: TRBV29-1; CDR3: CSVVAENTGELFF; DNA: TGCAGCGTTGTGGCCGAAAACACCGGGGAGCTGTTTTTT
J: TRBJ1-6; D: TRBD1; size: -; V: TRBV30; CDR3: CAWSSGQPGDSPLHF; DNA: TGTGCCTGGAGTTCGGGACAGCCTGGGGATTCACCCCTCCACTTT
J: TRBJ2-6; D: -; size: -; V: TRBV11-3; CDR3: CASSLGGDSNVLTF; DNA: TGTGCCAGCAGCTTAGGGGGGGACAGCAACGTCCTGACTTTC
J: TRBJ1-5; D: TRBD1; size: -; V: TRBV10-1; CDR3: CASSDGTGDQPQHF; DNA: TGCGCCAGCAGTGATGGGACAGGGGATCAGCCCCAGCATTTT
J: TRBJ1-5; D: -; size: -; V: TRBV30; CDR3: CAWSSPSGTQPQHF; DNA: TGTGCCTGGAGTTCTCCTTCCGGGACGCAGCCCCAGCATTTT
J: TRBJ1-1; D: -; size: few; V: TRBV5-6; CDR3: CASSLFRGSNTEAFF; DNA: TGTGCCAGCAGCTTGTTCCGGGGCTCGAACACTGAAGCTTTCTTT
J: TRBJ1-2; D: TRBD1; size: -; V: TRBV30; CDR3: CAWRRQGGNYGYTF; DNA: TGTGCCTGGCGACGACAGGGAGGTAACTATGGCTACACCTTC
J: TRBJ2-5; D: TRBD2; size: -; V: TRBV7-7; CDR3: CASRPGLGRGETQYF; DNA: TGTGCCAGCAGGCCGGGACTAGGACGGGGAGAGACCCAGTACTTC
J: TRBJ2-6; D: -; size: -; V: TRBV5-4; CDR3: CASSDKAAGANVLTF; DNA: TGTGCCAGCAGTGATAAGGCCGCTGGGGCCAACGTCCTGACTTTC
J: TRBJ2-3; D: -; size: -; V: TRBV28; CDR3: CASSLSGDTQYF; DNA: TGTGCCAGCAGTTTAAGCGGAGATACGCAGTATTTT
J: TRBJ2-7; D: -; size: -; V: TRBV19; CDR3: CASSPRVAAYEQYF; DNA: TGTGCCAGTAGTCCTCGAGTAGCGGCCTACGAGCAGTACTTC
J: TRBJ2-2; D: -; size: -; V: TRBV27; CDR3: CASREGGGELFF; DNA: TGTGCCAGCAGAGAGGGCGGCGGGGAGCTGTTTTTT
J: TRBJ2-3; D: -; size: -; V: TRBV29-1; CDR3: CSVETGLASTDTQYF; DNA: TGCAGCGTTGAGACCGGTTTAGCAAGCACAGATACGCAGTATTTT
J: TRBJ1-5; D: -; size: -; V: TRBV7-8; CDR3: CASSLGRGGQPQHF; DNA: TGTGCCAGCAGCTTAGGGAGGGGAGGACAGCCCCAGCATTTT
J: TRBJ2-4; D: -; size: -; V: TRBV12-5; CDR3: CASGPEVGGSGAKNIQYF; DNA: TGTGCTAGTGGTCCGGAGGTGGGGGGCTCGGGGGCCAAAAACATTCAGTACTTC
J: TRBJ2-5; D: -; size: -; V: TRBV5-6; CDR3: CASSRGQGETQYF; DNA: TGTGCCAGCAGCCGTGGGCAGGGAGAGACCCAGTACTTC
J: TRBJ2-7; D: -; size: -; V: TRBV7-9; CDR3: CASSSQGFSYEQYF; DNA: TGTGCCAGCAGCTCCCAGGGGTTCTCCTACGAGCAGTACTTC
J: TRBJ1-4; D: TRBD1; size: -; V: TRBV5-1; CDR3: CASSSGQINEKLFF; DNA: TGCGCCAGCAGCTCGGGACAGATTAATGAAAAACTGTTTTTT
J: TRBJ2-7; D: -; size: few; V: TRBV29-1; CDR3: CSAWDYYEQYF; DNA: TGCAGCGCATGGGATTACTACGAGCAGTACTTC
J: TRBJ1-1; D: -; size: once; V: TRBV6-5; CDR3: CASIGTEAFF; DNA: TGTGCCAGCATAGGCACTGAAGCTTTCTTT
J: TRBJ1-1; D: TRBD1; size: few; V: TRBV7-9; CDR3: CASSNHRGFNSEAFF; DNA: TGTGCCAGCAGCAACCACAGGGGGTTTAACTCTGAAGCTTTCTTT
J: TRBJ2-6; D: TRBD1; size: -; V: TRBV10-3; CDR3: CAISEGQGADGANVLTF; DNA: TGTGCCATCAGTGAAGGACAGGGGGCGGATGGGGCCAACGTCCTGACTTTC
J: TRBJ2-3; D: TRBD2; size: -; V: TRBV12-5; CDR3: CASGFNPRGGDPDTQYF; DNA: TGTGCTAGTGGTTTCAACCCCCGCGGGGGGGACCCAGATACGCAGTATTTT
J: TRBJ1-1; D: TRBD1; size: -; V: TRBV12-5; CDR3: CASGLVLTTGAPMNTEAFF; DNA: TGTGCTAGTGGTTTGGTCTTGACGACAGGGGCCCCCATGAACACTGAAGCTTTCTTT
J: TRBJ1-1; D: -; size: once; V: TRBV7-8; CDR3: CASSRRTVTNTEAFF; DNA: TGTGCCAGCAGCCGCCGGACAGTTACGAACACTGAAGCTTTCTTT
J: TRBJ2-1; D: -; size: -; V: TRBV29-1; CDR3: CSVEGTAIQGGFRNEQFF; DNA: TGCAGCGTTGAAGGAACGGCCATACAGGGTGGTTTTAGAAATGAGCAGTTCTTC
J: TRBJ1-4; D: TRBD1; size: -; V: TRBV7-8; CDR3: CASSRDRGVATNEKLFF; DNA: TGTGCCAGCAGCCGGGACAGGGGGGTCGCAACTAATGAAAAACTGTTTTTT
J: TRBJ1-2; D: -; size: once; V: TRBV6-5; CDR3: CASSGSRANRYGYTF; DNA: TGTGCCAGCAGTGGGAGCCGGGCCAACCGCTATGGCTACACCTTC
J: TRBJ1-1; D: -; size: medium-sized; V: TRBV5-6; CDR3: CASSWGESPNTEAFF; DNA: TGTGCCAGCAGCTGGGGAGAATCCCCGAACACTGAAGCTTTCTTT
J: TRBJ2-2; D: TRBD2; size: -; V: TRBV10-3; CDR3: CAISDVSGGAGELFF; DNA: TGTGCCATCAGTGATGTTAGCGGGGGAGCCGGGGAGCTGTTTTTT
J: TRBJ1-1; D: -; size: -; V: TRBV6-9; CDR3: CASTRLTEAFF; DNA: TGTGCCAGCACCAGACTTACTGAAGCTTTCTTT
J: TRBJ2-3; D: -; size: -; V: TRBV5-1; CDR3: CASSLGQDTDTQYF; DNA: TGCGCCAGCAGCTTGGGACAGGACACAGATACGCAGTATTTT
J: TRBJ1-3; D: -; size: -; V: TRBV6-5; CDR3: CASSYYPGPGGNTIYF; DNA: TGTGCCAGCAGTTACTATCCAGGGCCCGGTGGAAACACCATATATTTT
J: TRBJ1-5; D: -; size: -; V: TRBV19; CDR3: CASSPPTGAHQPQHF; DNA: TGTGCCAGTAGTCCCCCCACGGGGGCACACCAGCCCCAGCATTTT
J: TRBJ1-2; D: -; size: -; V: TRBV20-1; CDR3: CSASDSYGYTF; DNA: TGCAGTGCATCAGACAGCTATGGCTACACCTTC
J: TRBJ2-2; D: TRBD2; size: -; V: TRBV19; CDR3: CASSISGGHTGELFF; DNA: TGTGCCAGTAGTATAAGCGGGGGACACACCGGGGAGCTGTTTTTT
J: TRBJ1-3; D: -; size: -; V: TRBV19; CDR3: CASMTGSSGNTIYF; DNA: TGTGCCAGTATGACGGGGAGCTCTGGAAACACCATATATTTT
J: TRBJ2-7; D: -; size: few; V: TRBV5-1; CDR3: CASSLAGSSLYEQYF; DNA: TGCGCCAGCAGCTTGGCAGGGTCGTCCCTATACGAGCAGTACTTC
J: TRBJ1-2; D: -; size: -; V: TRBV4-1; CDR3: CASSQALASLGLYGYTF; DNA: TGCGCCAGCAGCCAAGCACTCGCCTCACTCGGACTCTATGGCTACACCTTC
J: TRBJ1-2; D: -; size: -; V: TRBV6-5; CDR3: CASSYDKNYGYTF; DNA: TGTGCCAGCAGTTACGACAAGAACTATGGCTACACCTTC